A single count supports the clone carrying this TCR beta chain. Individuals aged about 18 to 100 years were recruited from approximately 22 US areas. Two consecutive negative NP/OP PCR tests, clearance, or resolved symptoms defined Cohort 3 recovery. The record originates from a study of blood T cell repertoires in COVID-19. In the original analysis: Cell counts per sample came from amplifying reference gene primers. Sequenced by immunoSEQ multiplex PCR; TCRdb stores in-frame clones only, minus some. That table furnishes V, J and clone size, whereas the DNA furnished D and trimming. The sample includes approximately 230,000 clones, about 89% seen only once; the top ten take approximately 1.9%. Germline V gene sequence: CDR1 SGHTA, CDR2 FQGNSA. This CDR3 comprises 14 residues. The junction had 3 bases not matched to a gene; V was cut back by 5 bases and J by 1 base.

This chain joins TRBV7-2 and TRBJ1-1; TRBD1 aligns across 8 bases. The TCR originated in a woman aged 18-35 years who had recovered from COVID-19. The sample comprised PBMCs or T cells enriched from blood (not recorded which). The CDR3 sequence is CASSTGTGNTEAFF. The CDR3 region has the DNA TGTGCCAGCAGCACAGGGACAGGGAACACTGAAGCTTTCTTT.